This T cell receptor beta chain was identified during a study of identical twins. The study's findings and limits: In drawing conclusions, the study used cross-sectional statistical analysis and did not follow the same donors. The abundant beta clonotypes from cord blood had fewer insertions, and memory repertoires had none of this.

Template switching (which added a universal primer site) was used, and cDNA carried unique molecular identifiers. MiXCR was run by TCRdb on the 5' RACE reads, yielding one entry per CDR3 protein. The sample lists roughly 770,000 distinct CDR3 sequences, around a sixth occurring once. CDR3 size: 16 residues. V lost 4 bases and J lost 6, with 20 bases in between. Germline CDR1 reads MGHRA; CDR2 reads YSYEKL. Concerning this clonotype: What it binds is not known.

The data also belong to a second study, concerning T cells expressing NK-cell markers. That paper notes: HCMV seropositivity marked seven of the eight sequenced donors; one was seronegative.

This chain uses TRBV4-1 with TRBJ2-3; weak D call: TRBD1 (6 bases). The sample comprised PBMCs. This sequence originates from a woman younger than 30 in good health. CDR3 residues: CASSPGGRGIGDTQYF. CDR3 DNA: TGCGCCAGCAGCCCGGGCGGCAGGGGAATTGGCGATACGCAGTATTTT.